A single sample gave rise to the 29 T cell receptor beta chains below, sequenced in a study of cytomegalovirus exposure and HLA in healthy donors. Vbeta (60) and Jbeta (13) primers were used in the PCR. Sequencing was performed with immunoSEQ multiplex PCR; in TCRdb, only in-frame clones are kept and a portion is missing. The sample gives roughly 110,000 clones, around 68% of which show up once; roughly 4.2% is in the top ten. The sequencing sample was made of PBMCs. The receptors were sampled from a woman aged 40 to 50 in good health and CMV-seropositive.

This clone was seen once. The chain combines TRBV14 with TRBJ1-1; D unclear. The V gene's germline CDR1 is SGHDN and CDR2 FVKESK. Trimming shortened V by 1 base and J by 5 bases, and 14 bases separated the two germline ends. The CDR3 consists of 15 residues. As DNA, the CDR3 is TGTGCCAGCAGCCAAGGAGGACGGCGGAGGACTGAAGCTTTCTTT. Its translation: CASSQGGRRRTEAFF.

The chain carries TRBV19 and TRBJ1-2; 11 bases are a match to TRBD1. The CDR3 totals 17 residues. Germline CDR1 and CDR2: LNHDA and SQIVND (reference sequence). Trimming cost V 6 bases and J 0 bases; bases outside gene matches: 9. For the CDR3, the DNA is TGTGCCAGTAGCAGCAGGGGACAGGGGGTCTCTAACTATGGCTACACCTTC. Protein product: CASSSRGQGVSNYGYTF.

The chain uses TRBV6-1 and TRBJ1-5; D might be TRBD1 (6 bases). The length of the CDR3 is 15 residues. V lost 6 bases and J 4 bases, leaving 16 bases between the germline ends. The germline gives CDR1 MNHNS, CDR2 SASEGT. For the CDR3, the DNA is TGTGCCAGCAGCCCGATGGCAGGGGTTAATCAGCCCCAGCATTTT. It is translated as CASSPMAGVNQPQHF.

The chain carries TRBV6-1 and TRBJ1-4, with D uncertain. The CDR3 consists of 14 residues. CDR1 and CDR2 from the germline V gene are MNHNS and SASEGT. V was shortened by 7 bases and J by 8 bases, with 17 bases between the two germline ends. The chain's CDR3 is CASNRGTGLEKLFF. The CDR3 nucleotides are TGTGCCAGCAACCGAGGAACGGGATTGGAAAAACTGTTTTTT.

The count of this clone is one. This chain joins TRBV11-3 and TRBJ2-1; D remains unclear. Trimming cost V 5 bases and J 1 base, with 9 bases left between them. This CDR3 is built from 14 residues. Germline lookup yields CDR1 SGHNT and CDR2 YENEEA. The CDR3 DNA reads as TGTGCCAGCAGCGTCGCCCTATCCTACAATGAGCAGTTCTTC. Protein product: CASSVALSYNEQFF.

The chain joins TRBV7-2 to TRBJ1-6; D is possibly TRBD1 (5 bases). The germline V gene has CDR1 SGHTA and CDR2 FQGNSA. CDR3 length: 15 residues. Trimming pared 5 bases from V and 7 bases from J, leaving 15 bases between. The CDR3 spells CASSPTGVDNSPLHF. In nucleotides, the CDR3 is TGTGCCAGCAGCCCCACGGGGGTTGACAATTCACCCCTCCACTTT.

V is TRBV7-2 and J is TRBJ2-3; no firm D call. The CDR3 spans 13 residues. Deletions cut 3 bases from V and 4 bases from J, with 8 bases between. CDR1 and CDR2 (germline): SGHTA, FQGNSA. The CDR3: CASSFGVPDTQYF. CDR3 coding DNA: TGTGCCAGCAGCTTCGGAGTCCCAGATACGCAGTATTTT. Combining the CDR3 with reference TRBV7-2 and TRBJ2-3 gives the whole variable domain GAGVSQSPSNKVTEKGKDVELRCDPISGHTALYWYRQSLGQGLEFLIYFQGNSAPDKSGLPSDRFSAERTGGSVSTLTIQRTQQEDSAVYLCASSFGVPDTQYFGPGTRLTVL.

V usage is TRBV7-8 and J usage is TRBJ1-5; D not resolved. The germline gives CDR1 SGHVS, CDR2 FQNEAQ. The CDR3 runs to 16 residues. Trimming stripped 1 base from V and 3 bases from J, with 13 bases between. The CDR3 here is CASSLEAQEPNQPQHF. The CDR3 coding sequence is TGTGCCAGCAGCTTAGAGGCCCAGGAACCCAATCAGCCCCAGCATTTT.

The chain couples TRBV9 to TRBJ2-7; the D gene is possibly TRBD2 (5 bases). The CDR3 runs to 14 residues. V lost 2 bases and J 2 bases, leaving 11 bases between the germline ends. Per the germline V gene, CDR1 is SGDLS and CDR2 is YYNGEE. DNA of the CDR3: TGTGCCAGCAGCGTTGGACTGGGCACCTACGAGCAGTACTTC. Protein sequence: CASSVGLGTYEQYF.

The V call is TRBV5-6, the J call TRBJ1-2; TRBD1 matches at 9 bases. V shed 0 bases and J 3 bases; nucleotides not matched to a gene: 3. The CDR3 is 15 residues long. Germline CDR1 and CDR2: SGHDT and YYEEEE. The DNA for the CDR3 is TGTGCCAGCAGCTTGGGGGACAGGGATGACTATGGCTACACCTTC. It translates to CASSLGDRDDYGYTF.

This clone was recorded a few times. This chain links TRBV7-3 with TRBJ2-7; D may be TRBD2 (5 bases). The ends were cut back, 5 bases at V and 2 bases at J, with 19 bases in the middle. The germline V gene encodes CDR1 SGHTA and CDR2 FQGTGA. The CDR3 consists of 16 residues. As DNA, the CDR3 is TGTGCCAGCAGCCCCGACGGGGATCTGGGCACCTACGAGCAGTACTTC. It specifies CASSPDGDLGTYEQYF.

The V gene is TRBV7-3, the J gene TRBJ2-5; maybe TRBD2 (5 bases). The ends were cut back, 5 bases at V and 7 bases at J, with 14 bases in the middle. Germline CDR1 and CDR2: SGHTA and FQGTGA. This CDR3 comprises 13 residues. CDR3 amino acids: CASSLHREGTQYF. CDR3 coding DNA: TGTGCCAGCAGCCTCCATCGAGAGGGGACCCAGTACTTC.

This chain links TRBV19 with TRBJ2-3; a weak D match, TRBD2 (5 bases). The CDR3 sequence is 17 residues long. The germline gives CDR1 LNHDA, CDR2 SQIVND (reference sequence). The V end lost 7 bases, the J end lost 0 bases, and 20 bases lay between the germline ends. In DNA, the CDR3 is TGTGCCAGTACCCCGGATGCCGGGATACCTAGCACAGATACGCAGTATTTT. Its protein is CASTPDAGIPSTDTQYF.

The V call is TRBV5-1, the J call TRBJ1-2; 10 bases map to TRBD1. This CDR3 region has 13 residues. The junction had 1 base not matched to a gene; V was cut back by 1 base and J by 7 bases. Germline V gene sequence: CDR1 SGHRS, CDR2 YFSETQ. The CDR3 bases are TGCGCCAGCAGCTTGAGGACAGGGGGTGGCTACACCTTC. It codes for CASSLRTGGGYTF.

The chain joins TRBV7-2 to TRBJ1-4, with 8 bases identical to TRBD1. Germline CDR1 is SGHTA and CDR2 is FQGNSA. V trimming: 3 bases; J trimming: 3 bases; junction bases outside the gene matches: 6. The CDR3 runs 16 residues. CDR3 residues: CASSLQGAISNEKLFF. Here the CDR3 DNA reads TGTGCCAGCAGCTTGCAGGGGGCGATCTCTAATGAAAAACTGTTTTTT.

This clone appeared a single time. The rearrangement uses TRBV6-1 and TRBJ2-7, with TRBD2 matching 8 bases. The germline gives CDR1 MNHNS, CDR2 SASEGT. The CDR3 runs to 17 residues. V trimming: 2 bases; J trimming: 3 bases; junction bases outside the gene matches: 12. CDR3 residues: CASSETGSAGVRYEQYF. DNA of the CDR3: TGTGCCAGCAGTGAAACCGGTTCAGCGGGAGTCCGCTACGAGCAGTACTTC.

The genes are TRBV15 and TRBJ2-7; possible D gene TRBD1, 6 bases. CDR1 and CDR2 from the germline V gene are LNHNV and YYDKDF (reference sequence). This CDR3 comprises 13 residues. Trimming shortened V by 0 bases and J by 6 bases, and 9 bases separated the two germline ends. The CDR3: CATSRDKQGEQYF. The CDR3 region has the DNA TGTGCCACCAGCAGAGATAAACAGGGCGAGCAGTACTTC.

The CDR3 spells CASSFTHKTGGGYGYTF. CDR3 nucleotide sequence: TGTGCCAGCAGCTTTACCCACAAGACAGGGGGCGGCTATGGCTACACCTTC. This chain links TRBV13 with TRBJ1-2; 10 positions match TRBD1. Per germline, CDR1 PRHDT and CDR2 FYEKMQ (reference sequence). J gave up 4 bases and V 3 bases, and 11 bases lay outside the gene matches. The CDR3 loop spans 17 amino acids.

The chain joins TRBV19 to TRBJ2-1; possibly TRBD2 for D (6 bases). The CDR3 totals 17 residues. CDR1 and CDR2 from the germline V gene are LNHDA and SQIVND (reference sequence). Trimming shortened V by 1 base and J by 6 bases, and 19 bases separated the two germline ends. Written as DNA, the CDR3 is TGTGCCAGTAGTATAGGAGGGGCGGGATTTCCGGTCAATGAGCAGTTCTTC. Its translation: CASSIGGAGFPVNEQFF.

The chain employs TRBV6-5 and TRBJ1-1; weak D call: TRBD1 (6 bases). V was pared by 4 bases and J by 0 bases, with 9 bases between. Germline loops: CDR1 MNHEY, CDR2 SVGAGI. The length of the CDR3 is 14 residues. Written as DNA, the CDR3 is TGTGCCAGCAGTTTCCAGGGGCTGAACACTGAAGCTTTCTTT. Translation gives CASSFQGLNTEAFF.

In nucleotides, the CDR3 is TGTGCCTGGAGTGCGACAAAGGTTGAGCAGTTCTTC. Amino acid sequence: CAWSATKVEQFF. The rearrangement links TRBV30 to TRBJ2-1; D ambiguous. Germline V gives CDR1 GTSNPN, CDR2 SVGIG (reference sequence). V lost 1 base to trimming and J lost 9 bases, with 10 bases between them. The CDR3 covers 12 residues.

The chain joins TRBV5-1 to TRBJ2-7; D gene unclear. The CDR3 consists of 13 residues. Germline CDR1 is SGHRS and CDR2 is YFSETQ. V was clipped by 0 bases and J by 3 bases, with 7 bases between them. CDR3 in amino acids: CASSLGPDYEQYF. The CDR3 nucleotides are TGCGCCAGCAGCTTGGGGCCAGACTACGAGCAGTACTTC. Full variable domain (rest looked up from reference TRBV5-1 and TRBJ2-7): KAGVTQTPRYLIKTRGQQVTLSCSPISGHRSVSWYQQTPGQGLQFLFEYFSETQRNKGNFPGRFSGRQFSNSRSEMNVSTLELGDSALYLCASSLGPDYEQYFGPGTRLTVT.

The chain employs TRBV19 and TRBJ2-7; TRBD2 might be the D (6 bases). The CDR3 sequence is 14 residues long. CDR1 LNHDA and CDR2 SQIVND come from the germline V gene (reference sequence). V was clipped by 5 bases and J by 4 bases, with 15 bases between them. The CDR3, as DNA: TGTGCCAGTAGTCTTGGACTAACGAAGTACGAGCAGTACTTC. Amino acids: CASSLGLTKYEQYF.

V and J are TRBV19 and TRBJ1-1; no clear D. The CDR3 runs to 15 residues. Germline lookup yields CDR1 LNHDA and CDR2 SQIVND (reference sequence). The V gene lost 4 bases and the J gene lost 0 bases, with 12 bases spanning the gap. CDR3 coding DNA: TGTGCCAGTAGTAGATCAACACAGATGAACACTGAAGCTTTCTTT. Translating gives CASSRSTQMNTEAFF.

The CDR3 spells CASSHRGRNTEAFF. In DNA, the CDR3 is TGCGCCAGCAGCCACCGGGGAAGGAACACTGAAGCTTTCTTT. The chain combines TRBV5-1 with TRBJ1-1; D not certain. Germline V gives CDR1 SGHRS, CDR2 YFSETQ. V was shortened by 4 bases and J by 1 base, with 11 bases between the two germline ends. This CDR3 is built from 14 residues.

This chain connects TRBV27 to TRBJ2-5, with 8 bases lining up with TRBD2. J lost 6 bases, V lost 6 bases, and 12 bases had no gene match. Germline loops: CDR1 MNHEY, CDR2 SMNVEV (reference sequence). This CDR3 region has 15 residues. The CDR3 protein is CASRAAGGTLKTQYF. CDR3 sequence (DNA): TGTGCCAGCAGAGCCGCGGGAGGCACTCTGAAGACCCAGTACTTC.

This chain links TRBV4-1 with TRBJ1-6; D is unclear. The V gene's germline CDR1 is MGHRA and CDR2 YSYEKL. Deletions cut 4 bases from V and 7 bases from J, with 11 bases between. This CDR3 contains 14 residues. The CDR3, as DNA: TGCGCCAGCAGCCCCTCAGTCCAAAATTCACCCCTCCACTTT. Its translation: CASSPSVQNSPLHF.

The chain recombines TRBV5-1 with TRBJ1-1, with 11 bases aligning to TRBD1. The germline V gene encodes CDR1 SGHRS and CDR2 YFSETQ. V trimming: 4 bases; J trimming: 3 bases; junction bases outside the gene matches: 5. The CDR3 totals 15 residues. CDR3 nucleotide sequence: TGCGCCAGCAGCCGTAAGGACAGGGGGCACACTGAAGCTTTCTTT. Translated, it gives CASSRKDRGHTEAFF. Together with reference TRBV5-1 and TRBJ1-1, the CDR3 gives the full variable domain: KAGVTQTPRYLIKTRGQQVTLSCSPISGHRSVSWYQQTPGQGLQFLFEYFSETQRNKGNFPGRFSGRQFSNSRSEMNVSTLELGDSALYLCASSRKDRGHTEAFFGQGTRLTVV.

This clone has a handful of counts. The chain has TRBV2 and TRBJ2-1; tentatively, D is TRBD2 (5 bases). CDR1 SNHLY and CDR2 FYNNEI come from the germline V gene. The CDR3 has 13 residues. V lost 5 bases, J lost 1 base, and 6 bases lay in between. The CDR3 nucleotides read TGTGCCAGCAGTCCGGGGTCCTACAATGAGCAGTTCTTC. Translating gives CASSPGSYNEQFF.